Below, one TCR beta chain is given with its context. Germline assignment: CDR1 LGHDT and CDR2 YNNKEL (reference sequence). This CDR3 comprises 17 residues. V dropped 2 bases and J dropped 4; count of bases not matched to a gene: 9. Methods used by the authors: From reference gene primer amplification, estimates of nucleated cell counts were derived. TCRdb's copy holds only in-frame clones and misses some; the assay was immunoSEQ multiplex PCR. The V and J calls and clone size come from that table; D and trimming were worked out from the DNA. The sample records about 180,000 clones, 70% to 90% being singletons. The data were obtained in a study of blood T cell repertoires in COVID-19. As for the study in general: The United States, Italy and Spain supplied acute and convalescent COVID-19 samples. In each case, the material was cDNA or gDNA derived from T cells, B-cell-depleted T cells, or PBMCs.

The source of this sequence is a man aged 55 to 70 with acute or convalescent COVID-19. Sequenced: peripheral blood. This sequence joins TRBV3-1 (or the pseudogene TRBV3-2) and TRBJ2-3, with 10 bases matching TRBD2. DNA of the CDR3: TGTGCCAGCAGCCAAAGAGCTAGCGGGAGTGCAGCAGATACGCAGTATTTT. It encodes CASSQRASGSAADTQYF.